The next 5 T cell receptor beta chains were all read from a single sample in a study of blood T cells in healthy people across ages. Using a J-beta primer mix together with a sample-barcoded 5' primer, a second PCR was run for roughly 7 to 11 cycles. From the 5' RACE reads, TCRdb called clonotypes with MiXCR, one entry per CDR3 protein. The sample includes around 800,000 distinct CDR3 sequences, about 62% of them seen just once. The sequencing input was blood. The receptors were gathered from a man in his thirties or forties in good health.

The rearrangement links TRBV29-1 to TRBJ2-3, with D unresolved. The V and J ends lost 5 bases and 2 bases respectively, with 8 bases between them. The CDR3 runs 12 residues. The V gene's germline CDR1 is SQVTM and CDR2 ANQGSEA. DNA of the CDR3: TGCAGCGTTCACGGCATCACAGATACGCAGTATTTT. It specifies CSVHGITDTQYF.

The rearrangement joins TRBV4-1 to TRBJ1-4; 9 bases fit TRBD1. The junction had 9 bases not matched to a gene; V was cut back by 3 bases and J by 7 bases. Germline-derived CDR1 and CDR2 are MGHRA and YSYEKL. This CDR3 comprises 16 residues. The CDR3, as DNA: TGCGCCAGCAGCCACGACACGGGACAGGGAGGTGAAAAACTGTTTTTT. This translates into CASSHDTGQGGEKLFF.

This clonotype turned up a few times. The CDR3: CASRYHRLAGGTDTQYF. CDR3 nucleotide sequence: TGTGCCAGCAGATACCACCGACTAGCGGGGGGCACAGATACGCAGTATTTT. This sequence joins TRBV7-9 and TRBJ2-3; 12 bases line up with TRBD2. Germline V gene data show CDR1 as SEHNR and CDR2 as FQNEAQ (reference sequence). V shed 6 bases, J shed 1 base, and the junction held 8 bases outside the gene matches. This CDR3 has 17 amino acids.

V and J are TRBV6-5 and TRBJ1-5; D is undetermined. The CDR3 has 15 amino acids. With 0 bases removed from V and 1 base from J, the gap between germline ends came to 7 bases. Per the germline V gene, CDR1 is MNHEY and CDR2 is SVGAGI. DNA of the CDR3: TGTGCCAGCAGTTACTCCGGGGTGAGCAATCAGCCCCAGCATTTT. Translating it yields CASSYSGVSNQPQHF.

In this sample, this clonotype turned up a few times. The J gene is TRBJ2-5, the V gene TRBV6-5; 8 bases map to TRBD1. Germline V gene data show CDR1 as MNHEY and CDR2 as SVGAGI. The CDR3 spans 14 residues. J gave up 4 bases and V 5 bases, and 6 bases lay outside the gene matches. CDR3 loop: CASSPWTGPETQYF. CDR3 bases: TGTGCCAGCAGTCCTTGGACAGGGCCAGAGACCCAGTACTTC.